This TCR beta chain was sequenced for a study of identical twins. General study findings and limits: Out-of-frame alpha sequences common to twins exhibited an excess of low generation probability.

The V and J ends lost 1 base and 5 bases, in that order; junction bases with no gene match: 2. Looked up from germline, CDR1 is SEHNR and CDR2 is FQNEAQ (reference sequence). This CDR3 region has 15 residues. MiXCR, run by TCRdb on the 5' RACE reads, gives a single entry per CDR3 protein. The top ten hold around 5% of the sample, which has fewer than 250,000 distinct CDR3 sequences, 7.5% seen once. The sample holds a few counts of this clonotype. As yet, its antigen is unknown. This sample also appeared in a second study, on yellow fever vaccine responses in identical twins. That source notes: Twins reportedly showed a vaccine T cell response that seemed partly convergent and partly personalized.

Sequencing was performed on CD8+ T cells sorted from blood. The clonotype was recovered from a woman aged 18-30 years in good health. The gene calls are TRBV7-9 and TRBJ2-1; 10 nucleotides agree with TRBD2. The CDR3 region is CASSLVTSGDNEQFF. CDR3 bases: TGTGCCAGCAGCTTAGTCACTAGCGGGGACAATGAGCAGTTCTTC. The full variable domain, rest sourced from reference TRBV7-9 and TRBJ2-1, is DTGVSQNPRHKITKRGQNVTFRCDPISEHNRLYWYRQTLGQGPEFLTYFQNEAQLEKSRLLSDRFSAERPKGSFSTLEIQRTEQGDSAMYLCASSLVTSGDNEQFFGPGTRLTVL.